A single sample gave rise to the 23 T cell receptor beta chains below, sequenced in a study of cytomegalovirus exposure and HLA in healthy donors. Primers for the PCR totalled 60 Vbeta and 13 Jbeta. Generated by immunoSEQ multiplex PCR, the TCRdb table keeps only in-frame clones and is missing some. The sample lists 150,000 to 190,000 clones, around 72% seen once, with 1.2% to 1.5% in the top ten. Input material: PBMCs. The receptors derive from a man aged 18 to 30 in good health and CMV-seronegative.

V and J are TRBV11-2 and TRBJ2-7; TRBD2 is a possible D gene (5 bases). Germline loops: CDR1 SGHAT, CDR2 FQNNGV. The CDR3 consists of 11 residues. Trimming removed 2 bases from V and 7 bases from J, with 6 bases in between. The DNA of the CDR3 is TGTGCCAGCAGCTTAACGGGAGAGCAGTACTTC. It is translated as CASSLTGEQYF.

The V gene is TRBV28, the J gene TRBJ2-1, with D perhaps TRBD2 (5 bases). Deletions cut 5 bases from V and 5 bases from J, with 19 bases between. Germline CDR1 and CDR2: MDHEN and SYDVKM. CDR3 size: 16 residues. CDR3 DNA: TGTGCCAGCAGTCCATATGAGGGAGTTAGCCACAATGAGCAGTTCTTC. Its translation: CASSPYEGVSHNEQFF.

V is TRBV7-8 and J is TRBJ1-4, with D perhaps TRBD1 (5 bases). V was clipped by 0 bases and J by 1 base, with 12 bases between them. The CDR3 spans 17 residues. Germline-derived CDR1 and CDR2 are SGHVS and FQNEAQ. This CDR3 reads CASSLAMMGGTNEKLFF. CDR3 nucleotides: TGTGCCAGCAGCTTAGCGATGATGGGGGGAACTAATGAAAAACTGTTTTTT.

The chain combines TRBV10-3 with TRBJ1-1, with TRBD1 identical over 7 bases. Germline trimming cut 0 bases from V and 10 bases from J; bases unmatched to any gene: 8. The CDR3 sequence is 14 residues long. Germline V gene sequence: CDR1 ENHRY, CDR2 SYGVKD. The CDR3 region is CAISESTRGVVAFF. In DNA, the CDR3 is TGTGCCATCAGTGAGTCCACCAGGGGGGTGGTAGCTTTCTTT.

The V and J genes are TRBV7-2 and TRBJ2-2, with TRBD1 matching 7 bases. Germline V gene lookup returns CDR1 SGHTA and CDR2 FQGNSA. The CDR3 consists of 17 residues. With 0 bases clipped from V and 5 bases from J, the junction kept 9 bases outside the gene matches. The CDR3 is CASSLARAGGWTGELFF. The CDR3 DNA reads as TGTGCCAGCAGCTTAGCGAGAGCAGGGGGTTGGACCGGGGAGCTGTTTTTT.

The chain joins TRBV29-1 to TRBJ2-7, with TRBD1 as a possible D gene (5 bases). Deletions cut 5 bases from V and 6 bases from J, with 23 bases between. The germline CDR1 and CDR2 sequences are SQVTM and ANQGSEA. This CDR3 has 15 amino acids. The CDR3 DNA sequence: TGCAGCGTTCGATCAATTCAGGCTCGTGGGGCCGAGCAGTACTTC. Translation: CSVRSIQARGAEQYF.

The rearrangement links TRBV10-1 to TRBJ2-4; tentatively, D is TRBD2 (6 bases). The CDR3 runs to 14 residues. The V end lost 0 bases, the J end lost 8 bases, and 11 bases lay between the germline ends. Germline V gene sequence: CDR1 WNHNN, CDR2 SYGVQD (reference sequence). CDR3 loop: CASSESGREDIQYF. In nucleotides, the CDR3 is TGCGCCAGCAGTGAGTCCGGCAGGGAGGACATTCAGTACTTC.

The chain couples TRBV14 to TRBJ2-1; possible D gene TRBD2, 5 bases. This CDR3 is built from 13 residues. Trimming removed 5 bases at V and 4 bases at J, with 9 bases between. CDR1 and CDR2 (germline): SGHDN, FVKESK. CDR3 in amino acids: CASSKDSYNEQFF. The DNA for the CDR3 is TGTGCCAGCAGCAAGGACTCATACAATGAGCAGTTCTTC. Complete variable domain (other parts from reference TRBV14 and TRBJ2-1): EAGVTQFPSHSVIEKGQTVTLRCDPISGHDNLYWYRRVMGKEIKFLLHFVKESKQDESGMPNNRFLAERTGGTYSTLKVQPAELEDSGVYFCASSKDSYNEQFFGPGTRLTVL.

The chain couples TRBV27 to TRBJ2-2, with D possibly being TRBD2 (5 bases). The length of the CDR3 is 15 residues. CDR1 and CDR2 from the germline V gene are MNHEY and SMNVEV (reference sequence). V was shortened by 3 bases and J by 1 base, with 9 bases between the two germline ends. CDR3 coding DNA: TGTGCCAGCAGTTTGGAGGCAATGAACACCGGGGAGCTGTTTTTT. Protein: CASSLEAMNTGELFF.

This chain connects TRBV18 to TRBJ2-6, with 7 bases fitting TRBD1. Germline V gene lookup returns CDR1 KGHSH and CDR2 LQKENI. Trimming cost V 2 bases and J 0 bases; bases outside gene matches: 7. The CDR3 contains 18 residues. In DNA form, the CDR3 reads TGTGCCAGCTCACCATTCAGGGGGTTTGCCTCTGGGGCCAACGTCCTGACTTTC. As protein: CASSPFRGFASGANVLTF.

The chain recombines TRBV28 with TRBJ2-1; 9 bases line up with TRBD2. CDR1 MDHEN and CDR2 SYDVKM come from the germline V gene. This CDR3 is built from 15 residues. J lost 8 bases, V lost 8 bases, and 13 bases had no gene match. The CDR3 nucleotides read TGTGCCAGCCGTTCTGGAGCGGGAGGTTTGGATGAGCAGTTCTTC. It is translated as CASRSGAGGLDEQFF.

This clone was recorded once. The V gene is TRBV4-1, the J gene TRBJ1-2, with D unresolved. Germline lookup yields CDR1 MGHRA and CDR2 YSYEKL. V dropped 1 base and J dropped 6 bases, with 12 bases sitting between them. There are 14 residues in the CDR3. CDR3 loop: CASSQGVGIDGYTF. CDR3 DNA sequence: TGCGCCAGCAGCCAAGGGGTCGGGATCGATGGCTACACCTTC.

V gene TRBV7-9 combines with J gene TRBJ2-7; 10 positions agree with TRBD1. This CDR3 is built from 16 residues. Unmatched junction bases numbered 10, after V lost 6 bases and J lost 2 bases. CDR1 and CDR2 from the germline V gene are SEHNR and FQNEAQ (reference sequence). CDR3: CASSDLTGTGAYEQYF. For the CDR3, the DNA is TGTGCCAGCAGTGATCTAACCGGGACAGGGGCCTACGAGCAGTACTTC.

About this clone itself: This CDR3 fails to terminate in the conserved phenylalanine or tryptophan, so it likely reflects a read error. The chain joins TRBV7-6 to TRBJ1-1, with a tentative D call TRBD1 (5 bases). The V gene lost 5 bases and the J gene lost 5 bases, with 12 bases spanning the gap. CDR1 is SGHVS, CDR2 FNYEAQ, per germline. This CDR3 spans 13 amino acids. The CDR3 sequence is CASSPRGLTEAFL. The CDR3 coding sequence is TGTGCCAGCAGCCCAAGGGGTCTGACTGAAGCTTTCCTT.

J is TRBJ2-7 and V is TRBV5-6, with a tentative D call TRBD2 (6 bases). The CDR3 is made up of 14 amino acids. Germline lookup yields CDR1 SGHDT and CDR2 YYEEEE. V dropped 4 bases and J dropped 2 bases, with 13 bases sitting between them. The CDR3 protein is CASSHGTQAYEQYF. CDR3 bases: TGTGCCAGCAGCCACGGGACTCAAGCCTACGAGCAGTACTTC.

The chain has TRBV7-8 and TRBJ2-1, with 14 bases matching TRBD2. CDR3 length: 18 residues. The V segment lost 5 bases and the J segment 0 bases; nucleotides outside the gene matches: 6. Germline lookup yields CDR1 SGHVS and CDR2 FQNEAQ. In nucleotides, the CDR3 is TGTGCCAGCAGCCTGGGACTAGCGGGAGCATCCTCCTACAATGAGCAGTTCTTC. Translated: CASSLGLAGASSYNEQFF.

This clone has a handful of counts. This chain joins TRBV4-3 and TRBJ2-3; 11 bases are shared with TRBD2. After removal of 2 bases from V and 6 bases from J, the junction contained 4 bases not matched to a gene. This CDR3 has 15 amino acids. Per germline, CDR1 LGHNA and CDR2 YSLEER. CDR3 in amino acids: CASSQWIAGGDTQYF. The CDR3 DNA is TGCGCCAGCAGCCAATGGATAGCGGGAGGGGATACGCAGTATTTT.

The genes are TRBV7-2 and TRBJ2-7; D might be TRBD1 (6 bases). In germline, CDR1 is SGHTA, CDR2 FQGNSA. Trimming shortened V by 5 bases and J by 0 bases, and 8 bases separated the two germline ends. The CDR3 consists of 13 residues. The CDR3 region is CASSGQNSYEQYF. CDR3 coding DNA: TGTGCCAGCAGCGGACAGAACTCCTACGAGCAGTACTTC.

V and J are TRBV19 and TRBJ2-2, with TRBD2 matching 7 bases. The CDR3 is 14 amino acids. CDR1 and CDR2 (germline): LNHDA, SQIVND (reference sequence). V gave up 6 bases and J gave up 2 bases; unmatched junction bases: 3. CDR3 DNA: TGTGCCAGTAGGTGGGACTACAACACCGGGGAGCTGTTTTTT. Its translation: CASRWDYNTGELFF.

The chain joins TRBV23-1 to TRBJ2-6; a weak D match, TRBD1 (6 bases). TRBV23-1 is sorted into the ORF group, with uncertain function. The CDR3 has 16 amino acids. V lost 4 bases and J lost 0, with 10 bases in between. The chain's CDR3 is CASSLSGASGANVLTF. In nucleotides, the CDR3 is TGCGCCAGCAGTCTCTCAGGGGCCTCTGGGGCCAACGTCCTGACTTTC.

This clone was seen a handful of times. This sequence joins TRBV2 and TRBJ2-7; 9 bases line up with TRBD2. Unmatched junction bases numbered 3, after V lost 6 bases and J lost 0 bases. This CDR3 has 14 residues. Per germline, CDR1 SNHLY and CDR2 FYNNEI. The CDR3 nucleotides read TGTGCCAGCAGCGCGACTAGCGGCTCCTACGAGCAGTACTTC. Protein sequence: CASSATSGSYEQYF.

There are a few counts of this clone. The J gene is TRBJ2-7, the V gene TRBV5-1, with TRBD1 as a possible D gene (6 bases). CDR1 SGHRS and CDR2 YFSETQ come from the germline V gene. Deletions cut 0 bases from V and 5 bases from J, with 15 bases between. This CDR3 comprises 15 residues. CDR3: CASSLGGRGSNEQYF. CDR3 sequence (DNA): TGCGCCAGCAGCTTGGGGGGGCGCGGTAGTAACGAGCAGTACTTC.

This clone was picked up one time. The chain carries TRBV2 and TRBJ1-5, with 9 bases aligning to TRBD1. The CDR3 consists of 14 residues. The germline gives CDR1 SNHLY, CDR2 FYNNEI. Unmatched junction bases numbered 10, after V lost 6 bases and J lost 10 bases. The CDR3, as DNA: TGTGCCAGCAGCGCTCTTGGGACAGGGCGACCCCAGCATTTT. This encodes CASSALGTGRPQHF. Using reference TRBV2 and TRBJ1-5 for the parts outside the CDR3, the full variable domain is EPEVTQTPSHQVTQMGQEVILRCVPISNHLYFYWYRQILGQKVEFLVSFYNNEISEKSEIFDDQFSVERPDGSNFTLKIRSTKLEDSAMYFCASSALGTGRPQHFGDGTRLSIL.